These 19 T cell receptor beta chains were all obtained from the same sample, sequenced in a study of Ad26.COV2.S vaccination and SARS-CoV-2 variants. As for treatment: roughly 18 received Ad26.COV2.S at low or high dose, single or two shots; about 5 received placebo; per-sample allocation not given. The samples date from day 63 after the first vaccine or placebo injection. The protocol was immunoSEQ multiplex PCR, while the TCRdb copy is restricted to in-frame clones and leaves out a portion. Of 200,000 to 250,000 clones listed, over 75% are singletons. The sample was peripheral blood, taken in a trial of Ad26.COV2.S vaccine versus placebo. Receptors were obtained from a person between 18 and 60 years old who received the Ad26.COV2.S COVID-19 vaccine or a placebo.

CDR3 protein: CASSFNRYAREDFYNEQFF. In DNA, the CDR3 is TGCGCCAGCAGCTTTAATAGGTACGCCCGGGAGGACTTCTACAATGAGCAGTTCTTC. V usage is TRBV5-1 and J usage is TRBJ2-1, with 7 bases identical to TRBD2. The germline V gene has CDR1 SGHRS and CDR2 YFSETQ. V shed 2 bases and J 3 bases; nucleotides not matched to a gene: 17. This CDR3 contains 19 residues.

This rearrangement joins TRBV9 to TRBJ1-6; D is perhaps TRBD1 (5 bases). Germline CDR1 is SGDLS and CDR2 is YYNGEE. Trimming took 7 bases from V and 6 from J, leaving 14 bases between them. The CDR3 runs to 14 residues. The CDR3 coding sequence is TGTGCCAGCGGACCGGGGGGACCTAATTCACCCCTCCACTTT. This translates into CASGPGGPNSPLHF.

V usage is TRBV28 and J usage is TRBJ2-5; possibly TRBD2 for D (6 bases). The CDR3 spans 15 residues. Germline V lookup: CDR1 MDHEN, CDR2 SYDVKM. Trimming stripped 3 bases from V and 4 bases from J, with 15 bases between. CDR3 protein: CASSFPRSGGETQYF. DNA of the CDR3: TGTGCCAGCAGTTTCCCACGTAGCGGTGGAGAGACCCAGTACTTC.

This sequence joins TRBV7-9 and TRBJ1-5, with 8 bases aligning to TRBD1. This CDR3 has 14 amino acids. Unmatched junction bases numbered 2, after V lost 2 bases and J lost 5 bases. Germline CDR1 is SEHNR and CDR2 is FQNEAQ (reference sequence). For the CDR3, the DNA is TGTGCCAGCAGCTTATCGACAGGGGATCAGCCCCAGCATTTT. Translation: CASSLSTGDQPQHF.

CDR3: CAWIPGLAGNEQFF. CDR3 bases: TGTGCCTGGATTCCGGGACTAGCGGGTAATGAGCAGTTCTTC. V usage is TRBV30 and J usage is TRBJ2-1; 12 nucleotides match TRBD2. With 4 bases clipped from V and 7 bases from J, the junction kept 5 bases outside the gene matches. This CDR3 region has 14 residues. Germline values: CDR1 GTSNPN, CDR2 SVGIG (reference sequence).

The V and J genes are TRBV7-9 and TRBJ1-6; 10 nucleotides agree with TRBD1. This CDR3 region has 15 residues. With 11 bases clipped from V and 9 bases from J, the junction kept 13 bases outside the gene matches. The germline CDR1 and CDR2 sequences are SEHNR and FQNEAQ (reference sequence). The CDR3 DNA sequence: TGTGCCGTCCCGACCGGGACAGGGGCATCTTCACCCCTCCACTTT. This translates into CAVPTGTGASSPLHF.

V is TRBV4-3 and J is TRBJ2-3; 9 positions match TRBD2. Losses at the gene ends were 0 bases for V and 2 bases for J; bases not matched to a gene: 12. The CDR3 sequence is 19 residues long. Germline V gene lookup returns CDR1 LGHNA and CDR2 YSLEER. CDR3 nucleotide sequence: TGCGCCAGCAGCCAAGACTTTGAGTCAGCGGGAGGTGTCACAGATACGCAGTATTTT. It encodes CASSQDFESAGGVTDTQYF.

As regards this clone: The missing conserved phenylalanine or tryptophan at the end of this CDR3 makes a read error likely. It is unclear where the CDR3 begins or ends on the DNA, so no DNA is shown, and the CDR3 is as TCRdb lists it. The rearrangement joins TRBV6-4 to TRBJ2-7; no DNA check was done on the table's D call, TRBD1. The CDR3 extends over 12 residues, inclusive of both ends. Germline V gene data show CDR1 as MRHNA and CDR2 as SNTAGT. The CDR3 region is CASSDSGTSGSS.

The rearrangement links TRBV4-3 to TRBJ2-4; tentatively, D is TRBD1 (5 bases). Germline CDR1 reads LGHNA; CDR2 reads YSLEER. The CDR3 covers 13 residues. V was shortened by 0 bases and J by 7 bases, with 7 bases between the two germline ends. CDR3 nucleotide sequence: TGCGCCAGCAGCCAAGATGACAGCAACATTCAGTACTTC. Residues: CASSQDDSNIQYF.

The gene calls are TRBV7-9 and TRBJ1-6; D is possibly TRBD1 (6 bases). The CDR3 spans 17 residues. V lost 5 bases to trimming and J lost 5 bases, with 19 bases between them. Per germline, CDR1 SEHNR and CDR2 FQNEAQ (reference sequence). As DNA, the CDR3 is TGTGCCAGCAGCCCCGCCCACTTGGCAGGGGATAATTCACCCCTCCACTTT. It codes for CASSPAHLAGDNSPLHF. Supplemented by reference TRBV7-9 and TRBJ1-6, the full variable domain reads DTGVSQNPRHKITKRGQNVTFRCDPISEHNRLYWYRQTLGQGPEFLTYFQNEAQLEKSRLLSDRFSAERPKGSFSTLEIQRTEQGDSAMYLCASSPAHLAGDNSPLHFGNGTRLTVT.

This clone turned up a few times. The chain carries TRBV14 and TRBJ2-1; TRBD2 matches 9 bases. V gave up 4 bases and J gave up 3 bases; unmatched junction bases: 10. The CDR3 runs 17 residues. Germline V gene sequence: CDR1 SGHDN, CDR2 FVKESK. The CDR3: CASSLRQTSGLYNEQFF. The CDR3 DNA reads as TGTGCCAGCAGCCTCAGACAGACTAGCGGCCTCTACAATGAGCAGTTCTTC.

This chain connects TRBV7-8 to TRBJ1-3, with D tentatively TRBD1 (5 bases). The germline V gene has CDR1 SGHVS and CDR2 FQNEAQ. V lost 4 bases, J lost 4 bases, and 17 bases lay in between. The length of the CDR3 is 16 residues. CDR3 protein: CASSSWDPRPGNTIYF. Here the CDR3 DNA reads TGTGCCAGCAGCTCCTGGGACCCACGACCGGGAAACACCATATATTTT.

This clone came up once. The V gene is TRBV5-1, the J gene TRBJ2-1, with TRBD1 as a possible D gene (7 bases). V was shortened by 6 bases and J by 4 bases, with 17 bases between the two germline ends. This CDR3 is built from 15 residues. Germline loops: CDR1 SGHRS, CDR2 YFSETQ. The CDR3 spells CASTGGRDSYNEQFF. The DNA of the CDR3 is TGCGCCAGCACCGGGGGTAGGGACAGTTACAATGAGCAGTTCTTC.

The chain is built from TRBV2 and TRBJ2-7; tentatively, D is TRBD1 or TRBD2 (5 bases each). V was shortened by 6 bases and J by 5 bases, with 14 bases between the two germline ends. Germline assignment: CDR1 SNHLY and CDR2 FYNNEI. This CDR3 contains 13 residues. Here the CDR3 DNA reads TGTGCCAGCAGAGGGGACCGAGGGAACGAGCAGTACTTC. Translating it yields CASRGDRGNEQYF.

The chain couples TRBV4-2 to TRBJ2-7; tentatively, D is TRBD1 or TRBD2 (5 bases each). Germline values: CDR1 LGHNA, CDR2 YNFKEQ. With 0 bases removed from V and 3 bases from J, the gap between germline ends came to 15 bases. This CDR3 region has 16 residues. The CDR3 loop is CASSQEGTLGSYEQYF. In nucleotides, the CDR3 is TGTGCCAGCAGCCAAGAGGGGACGTTAGGGAGCTACGAGCAGTACTTC.

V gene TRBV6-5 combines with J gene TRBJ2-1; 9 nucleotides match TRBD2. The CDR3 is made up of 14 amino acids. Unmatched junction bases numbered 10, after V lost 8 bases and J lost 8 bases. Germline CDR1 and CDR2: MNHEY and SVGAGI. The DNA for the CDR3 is TGTGCCAGCGGCGGGCTCCTAGCGGGACATGAGCAGTTCTTC. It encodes CASGGLLAGHEQFF.

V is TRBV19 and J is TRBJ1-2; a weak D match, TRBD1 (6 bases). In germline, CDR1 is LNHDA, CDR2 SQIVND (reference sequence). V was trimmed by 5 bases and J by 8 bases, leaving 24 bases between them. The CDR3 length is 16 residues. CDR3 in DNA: TGTGCCAGTAGTGACCTCGGGCGGGGGCATTCGGTGGGCTACACCTTC. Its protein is CASSDLGRGHSVGYTF. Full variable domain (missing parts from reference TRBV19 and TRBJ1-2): DGGITQSPKYLFRKEGQNVTLSCEQNLNHDAMYWYRQDPGQGLRLIYYSQIVNDFQKGDIAEGYSVSREKKESFPLTVTSAQKNPTAFYLCASSDLGRGHSVGYTFGSGTRLTVV.

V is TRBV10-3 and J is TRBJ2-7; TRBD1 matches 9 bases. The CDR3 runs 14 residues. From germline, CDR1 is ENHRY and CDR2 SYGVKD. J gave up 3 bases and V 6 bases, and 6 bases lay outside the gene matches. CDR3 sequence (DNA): TGTGCCATCAGAGAAGGGACAGGGAACTACGAGCAGTACTTC. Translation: CAIREGTGNYEQYF.

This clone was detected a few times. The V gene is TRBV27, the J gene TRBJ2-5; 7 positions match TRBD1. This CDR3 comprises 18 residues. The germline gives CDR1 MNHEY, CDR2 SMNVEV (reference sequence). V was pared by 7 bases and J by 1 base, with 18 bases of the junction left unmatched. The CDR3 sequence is CASTLSSTGAILQETQYF. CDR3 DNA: TGTGCCAGCACCCTAAGCTCTACAGGGGCAATCCTCCAAGAGACCCAGTACTTC.